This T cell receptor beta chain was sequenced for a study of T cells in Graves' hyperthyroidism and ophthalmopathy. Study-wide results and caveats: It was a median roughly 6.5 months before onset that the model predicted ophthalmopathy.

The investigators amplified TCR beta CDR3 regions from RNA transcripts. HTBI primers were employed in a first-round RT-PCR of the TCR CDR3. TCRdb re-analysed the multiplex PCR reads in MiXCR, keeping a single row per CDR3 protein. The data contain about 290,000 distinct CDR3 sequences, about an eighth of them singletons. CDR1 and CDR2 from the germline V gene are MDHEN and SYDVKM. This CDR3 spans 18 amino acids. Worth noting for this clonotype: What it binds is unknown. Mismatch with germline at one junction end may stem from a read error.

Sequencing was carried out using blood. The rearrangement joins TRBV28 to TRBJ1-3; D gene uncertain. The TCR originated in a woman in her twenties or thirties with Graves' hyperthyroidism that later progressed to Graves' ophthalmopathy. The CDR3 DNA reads TGTGCCGGCAGTCACCCGACAAGGAGCGAGCCCTCTGAAAACACCATATATTTT. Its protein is CAGSHPTRSEPSENTIYF. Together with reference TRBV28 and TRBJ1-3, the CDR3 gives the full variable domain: DVKVTQSSRYLVKRTGEKVFLECVQDMDHENMFWYRQDPGLGLRLIYFSYDVKMKEKGDIPEGYSVSREKKERFSLILESASTNQTSMYLCAGSHPTRSEPSENTIYFGEGSWLTVV.